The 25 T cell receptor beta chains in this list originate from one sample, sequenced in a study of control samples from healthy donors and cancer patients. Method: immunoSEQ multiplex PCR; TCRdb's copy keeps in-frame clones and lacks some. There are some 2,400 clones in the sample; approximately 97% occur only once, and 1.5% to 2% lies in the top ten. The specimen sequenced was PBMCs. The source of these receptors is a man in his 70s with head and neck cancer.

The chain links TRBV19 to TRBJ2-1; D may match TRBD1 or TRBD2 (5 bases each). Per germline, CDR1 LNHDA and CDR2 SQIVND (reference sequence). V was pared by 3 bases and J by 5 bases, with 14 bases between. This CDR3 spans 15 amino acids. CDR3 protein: CASSIWGSGDNEQFF. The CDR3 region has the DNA TGTGCCAGTAGTATTTGGGGGAGTGGGGACAATGAGCAGTTCTTC. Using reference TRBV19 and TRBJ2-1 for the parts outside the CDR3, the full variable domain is DGGITQSPKYLFRKEGQNVTLSCEQNLNHDAMYWYRQDPGQGLRLIYYSQIVNDFQKGDIAEGYSVSREKKESFPLTVTSAQKNPTAFYLCASSIWGSGDNEQFFGPGTRLTVL.

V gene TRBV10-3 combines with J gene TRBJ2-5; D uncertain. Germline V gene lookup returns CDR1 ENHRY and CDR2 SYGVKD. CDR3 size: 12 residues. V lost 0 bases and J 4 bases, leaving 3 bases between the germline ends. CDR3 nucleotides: TGTGCCATCAGTGAGTCAAGAGAGACCCAGTACTTC. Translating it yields CAISESRETQYF.

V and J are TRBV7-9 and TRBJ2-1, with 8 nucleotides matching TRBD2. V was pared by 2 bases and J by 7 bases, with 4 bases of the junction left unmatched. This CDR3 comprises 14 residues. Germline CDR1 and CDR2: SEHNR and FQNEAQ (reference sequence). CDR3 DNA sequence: TGTGCCAGCAGCTTACGCGGGGGGCTTAATGAGCAGTTCTTC. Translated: CASSLRGGLNEQFF.

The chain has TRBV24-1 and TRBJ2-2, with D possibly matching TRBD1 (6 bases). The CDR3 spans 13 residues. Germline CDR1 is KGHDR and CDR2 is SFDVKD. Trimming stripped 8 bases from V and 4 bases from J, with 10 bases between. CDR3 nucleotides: TGTGCCACCACGGACAGACTCACCGGGGAGCTGTTTTTT. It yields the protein CATTDRLTGELFF.

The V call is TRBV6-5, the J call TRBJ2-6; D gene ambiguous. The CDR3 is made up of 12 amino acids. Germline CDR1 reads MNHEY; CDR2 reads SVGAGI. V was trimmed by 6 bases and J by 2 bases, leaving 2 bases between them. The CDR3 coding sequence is TGTGCCAGCAGGACTGGGGCCAACGTCCTGACTTTC. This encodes CASRTGANVLTF.

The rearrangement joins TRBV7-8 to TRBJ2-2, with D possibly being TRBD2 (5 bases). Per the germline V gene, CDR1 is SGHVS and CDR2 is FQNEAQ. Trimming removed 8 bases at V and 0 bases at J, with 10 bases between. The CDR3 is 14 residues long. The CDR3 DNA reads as TGTGCCAGCCGGAGGACCTCGAACACCGGGGAGCTGTTTTTT. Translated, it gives CASRRTSNTGELFF.

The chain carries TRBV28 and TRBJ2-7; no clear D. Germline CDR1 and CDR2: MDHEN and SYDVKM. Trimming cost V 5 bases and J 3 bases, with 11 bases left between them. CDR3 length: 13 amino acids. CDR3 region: CASSPTTHYEQYF. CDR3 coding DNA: TGTGCCAGCAGTCCGACCACCCACTACGAGCAGTACTTC.

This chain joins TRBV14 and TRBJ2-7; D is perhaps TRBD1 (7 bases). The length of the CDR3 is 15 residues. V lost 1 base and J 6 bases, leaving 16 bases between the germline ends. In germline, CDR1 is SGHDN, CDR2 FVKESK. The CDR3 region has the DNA TGTGCCAGCAGCCAAGTCCGGGGGCCAGGGGGCGAGCAGTACTTC. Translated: CASSQVRGPGGEQYF.

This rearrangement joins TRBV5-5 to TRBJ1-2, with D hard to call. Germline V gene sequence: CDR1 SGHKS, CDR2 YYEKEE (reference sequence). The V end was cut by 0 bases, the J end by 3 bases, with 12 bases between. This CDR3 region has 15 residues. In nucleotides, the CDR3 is TGTGCCAGCAGCTTGGAGCGGGCCAGAGACTATGGCTACACCTTC. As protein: CASSLERARDYGYTF.

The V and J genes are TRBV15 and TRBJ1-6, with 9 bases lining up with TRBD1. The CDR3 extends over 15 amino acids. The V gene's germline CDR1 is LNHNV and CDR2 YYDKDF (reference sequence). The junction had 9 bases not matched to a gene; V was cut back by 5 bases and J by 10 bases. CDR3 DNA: TGTGCCACCAGCCGTACCGGGACAGGGAACTCACCCCTCCACTTT. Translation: CATSRTGTGNSPLHF.

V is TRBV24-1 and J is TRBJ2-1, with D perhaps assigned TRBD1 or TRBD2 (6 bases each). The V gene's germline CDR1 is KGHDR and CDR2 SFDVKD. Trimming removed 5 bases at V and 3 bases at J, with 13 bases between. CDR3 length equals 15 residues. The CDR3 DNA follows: TGTGCCACCAGTGCTTCGGGGGCGCGCTACAATGAGCAGTTCTTC. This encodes CATSASGARYNEQFF.

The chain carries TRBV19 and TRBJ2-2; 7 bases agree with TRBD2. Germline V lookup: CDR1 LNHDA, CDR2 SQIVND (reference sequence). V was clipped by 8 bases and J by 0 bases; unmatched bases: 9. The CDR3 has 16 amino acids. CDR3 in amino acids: CASGNRGGTNTGELFF. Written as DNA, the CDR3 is TGTGCCAGTGGGAACCGCGGGGGAACGAACACCGGGGAGCTGTTTTTT.

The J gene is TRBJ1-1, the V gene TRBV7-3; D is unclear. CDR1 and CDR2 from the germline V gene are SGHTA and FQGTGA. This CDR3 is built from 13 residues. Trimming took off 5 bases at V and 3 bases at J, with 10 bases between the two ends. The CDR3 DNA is TGTGCCAGCAGCACCGGACGGGACACTGAAGCTTTCTTT. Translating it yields CASSTGRDTEAFF.

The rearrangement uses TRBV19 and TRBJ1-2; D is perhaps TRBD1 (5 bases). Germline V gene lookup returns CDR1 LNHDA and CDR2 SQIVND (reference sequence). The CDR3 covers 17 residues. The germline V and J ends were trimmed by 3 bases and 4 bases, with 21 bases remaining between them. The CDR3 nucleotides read TGTGCCAGTAGTATGGATAGGTCGGGCGGGGGAATCTATGGCTACACCTTC. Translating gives CASSMDRSGGGIYGYTF.

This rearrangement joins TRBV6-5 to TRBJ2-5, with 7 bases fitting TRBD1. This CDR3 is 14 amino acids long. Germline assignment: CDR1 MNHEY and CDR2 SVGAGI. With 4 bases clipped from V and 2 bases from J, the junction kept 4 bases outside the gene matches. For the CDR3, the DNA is TGTGCCAGCAGTTTTTCGACAGGGCAAGAGACCCAGTACTTC. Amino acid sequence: CASSFSTGQETQYF.

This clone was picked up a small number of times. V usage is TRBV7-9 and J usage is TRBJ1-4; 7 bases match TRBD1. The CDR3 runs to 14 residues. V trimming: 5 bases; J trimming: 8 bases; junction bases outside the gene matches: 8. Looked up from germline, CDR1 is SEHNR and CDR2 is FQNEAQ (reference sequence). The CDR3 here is CASSLDRAEEKLFF. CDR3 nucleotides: TGTGCCAGCAGCCTCGACAGGGCGGAAGAAAAACTGTTTTTT.

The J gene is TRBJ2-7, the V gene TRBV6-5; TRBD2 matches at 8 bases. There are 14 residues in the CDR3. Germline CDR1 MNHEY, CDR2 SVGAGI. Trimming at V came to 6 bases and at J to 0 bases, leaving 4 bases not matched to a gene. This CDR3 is CASRASGPSYEQYF. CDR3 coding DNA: TGTGCCAGCAGAGCTAGCGGGCCCTCCTACGAGCAGTACTTC.

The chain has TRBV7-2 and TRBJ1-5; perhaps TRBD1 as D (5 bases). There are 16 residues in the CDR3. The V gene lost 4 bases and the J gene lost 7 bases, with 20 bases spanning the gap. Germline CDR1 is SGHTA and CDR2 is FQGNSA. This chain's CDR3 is CASSSLGAPSKQPQHF. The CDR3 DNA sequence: TGTGCCAGCAGCTCGCTCGGGGCCCCTTCAAAGCAGCCCCAGCATTTT.

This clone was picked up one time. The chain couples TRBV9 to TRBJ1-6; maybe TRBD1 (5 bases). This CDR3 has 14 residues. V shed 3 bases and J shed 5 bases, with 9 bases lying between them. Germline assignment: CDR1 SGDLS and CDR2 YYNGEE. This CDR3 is CASSARQNNSPLHF. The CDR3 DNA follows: TGTGCCAGCAGCGCAAGACAGAATAATTCACCCCTCCACTTT.

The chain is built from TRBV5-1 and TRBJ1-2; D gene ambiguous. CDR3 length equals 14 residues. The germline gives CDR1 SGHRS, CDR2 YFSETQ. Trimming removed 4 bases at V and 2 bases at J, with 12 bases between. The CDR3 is CASSDAHTNYGYTF. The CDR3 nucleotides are TGCGCCAGCAGCGACGCACACACAAACTATGGCTACACCTTC.

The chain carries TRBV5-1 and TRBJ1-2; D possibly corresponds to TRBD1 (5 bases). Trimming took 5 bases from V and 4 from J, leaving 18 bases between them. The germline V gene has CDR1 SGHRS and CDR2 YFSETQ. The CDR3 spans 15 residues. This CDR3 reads CASRAPGRQLYGYTF. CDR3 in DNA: TGCGCCAGCAGGGCCCCGGGACGCCAACTCTATGGCTACACCTTC. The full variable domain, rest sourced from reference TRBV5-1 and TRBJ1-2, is KAGVTQTPRYLIKTRGQQVTLSCSPISGHRSVSWYQQTPGQGLQFLFEYFSETQRNKGNFPGRFSGRQFSNSRSEMNVSTLELGDSALYLCASRAPGRQLYGYTFGSGTRLTVV.

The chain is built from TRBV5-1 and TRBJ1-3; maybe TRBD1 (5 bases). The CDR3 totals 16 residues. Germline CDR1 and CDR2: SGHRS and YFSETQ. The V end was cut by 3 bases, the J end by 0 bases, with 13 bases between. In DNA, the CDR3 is TGCGCCAGCAGCTCTCGGGGACTTACCTCTGGAAACACCATATATTTT. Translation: CASSSRGLTSGNTIYF. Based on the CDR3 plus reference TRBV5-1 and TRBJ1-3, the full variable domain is KAGVTQTPRYLIKTRGQQVTLSCSPISGHRSVSWYQQTPGQGLQFLFEYFSETQRNKGNFPGRFSGRQFSNSRSEMNVSTLELGDSALYLCASSSRGLTSGNTIYFGEGSWLTVV.

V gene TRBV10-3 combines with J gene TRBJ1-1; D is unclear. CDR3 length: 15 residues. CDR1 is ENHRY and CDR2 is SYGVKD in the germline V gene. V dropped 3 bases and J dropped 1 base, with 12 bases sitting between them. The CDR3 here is CAISDPTAGNTEAFF. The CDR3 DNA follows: TGTGCCATCAGTGACCCGACGGCAGGGAACACTGAAGCTTTCTTT.

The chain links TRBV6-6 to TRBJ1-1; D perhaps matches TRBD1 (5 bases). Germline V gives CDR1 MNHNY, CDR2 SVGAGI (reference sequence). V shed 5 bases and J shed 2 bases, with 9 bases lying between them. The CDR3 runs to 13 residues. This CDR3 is CASSQGLNTEAFF. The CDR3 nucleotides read TGTGCCAGCAGTCAGGGTCTAAACACTGAAGCTTTCTTT.

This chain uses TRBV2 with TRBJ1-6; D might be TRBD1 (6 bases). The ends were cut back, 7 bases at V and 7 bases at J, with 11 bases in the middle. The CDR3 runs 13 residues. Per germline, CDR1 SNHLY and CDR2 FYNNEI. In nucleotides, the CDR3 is TGTGCCAGCACCATAAGGGGGAATTCACCCCTCCACTTT. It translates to CASTIRGNSPLHF.